The 17 T cell receptor beta chains reported below all come from one sample, sequenced in a study of CD8 T cells in ankylosing spondylitis. Their recognized antigens are unknown. TCRdb redid the calling of the 5' RACE reads with MiXCR, one entry per CDR3 protein. Here the sample spans 450,000 to 550,000 distinct CDR3 sequences, less than 6% being singletons. Study-wide points: Characteristic, it appeared, of ankylosing spondylitis blood was a TCR beta motif of roughly eight highly homologous variants.

The material sequenced was blood, either unsorted or a sorted T cell fraction (not recorded which). The receptors were sampled from a male donor with ankylosing spondylitis.

At least ten counts were recorded for this clonotype. The chain couples TRBV29-1 to TRBJ2-7; D perhaps matches TRBD2 (6 bases). Germline assignment: CDR1 SQVTM and CDR2 ANQGSEA. The length of the CDR3 is 14 residues. V was pared by 7 bases and J by 2 bases, with 18 bases between. This chain's CDR3 is CSAAGSQNPYEQYF. The CDR3 region has the DNA TGCAGCGCGGCGGGGAGTCAGAACCCCTACGAGCAGTACTTC.

The V and J genes are TRBV7-2 and TRBJ1-1; D not certain. There are 13 residues in the CDR3. V lost 3 bases, J lost 6 bases, and 11 bases lay in between. Germline V gives CDR1 SGHTA, CDR2 FQGNSA. This chain's CDR3 is CASSFGVPAEAFF. The CDR3 region has the DNA TGTGCCAGCAGCTTCGGGGTTCCCGCTGAAGCTTTCTTT.

This clonotype was picked up many times. This chain uses TRBV5-4 with TRBJ1-1, with TRBD1 as a possible D gene (5 bases). The V end was cut by 3 bases, the J end by 1 base, with 13 bases between. The germline V gene encodes CDR1 SGHNT and CDR2 YYREEE (reference sequence). The CDR3 loop spans 15 amino acids. CDR3: CASSWGGLTNTEAFF. CDR3 DNA: TGTGCCAGCAGCTGGGGGGGACTTACGAACACTGAAGCTTTCTTT.

This clonotype was picked up many times. The V gene is TRBV5-1, the J gene TRBJ2-4; TRBD1 aligns across 9 bases. The CDR3 is 17 residues long. Germline lookup yields CDR1 SGHRS and CDR2 YFSETQ. The junction had 7 bases not matched to a gene; V was cut back by 0 bases and J by 3 bases. The CDR3 sequence is CASSLGPGQGYKNIQYF. DNA of the CDR3: TGCGCCAGCAGCTTGGGTCCGGGACAGGGATACAAAAACATTCAGTACTTC.

There are many counts of this clonotype. The V gene is TRBV20-1, the J gene TRBJ2-3; D is perhaps TRBD1 (5 bases). Per germline, CDR1 DFQATT and CDR2 SNEGSKA (reference sequence). The CDR3 has 15 residues. Trimming removed 0 bases at V and 1 base at J, with 11 bases between. The CDR3 reads CSARDLRARTDTQYF. CDR3 bases: TGCAGTGCTAGAGATCTCAGGGCCCGCACAGATACGCAGTATTTT.

This clonotype was seen only a few times. The V and J genes are TRBV28 and TRBJ2-7, with D perhaps matching TRBD1 (5 bases). The CDR3 is 15 amino acids. Germline CDR1 reads MDHEN; CDR2 reads SYDVKM. The germline V and J ends were trimmed by 2 bases and 0 bases, with 11 bases remaining between them. As DNA, the CDR3 is TGTGCCAGCAGTTTAATATCAGGGAACTCCTACGAGCAGTACTTC. Its protein product is CASSLISGNSYEQYF. The full variable domain, in which reference TRBV28 and TRBJ2-7 provide the parts outside the CDR3, is DVKVTQSSRYLVKRTGEKVFLECVQDMDHENMFWYRQDPGLGLRLIYFSYDVKMKEKGDIPEGYSVSREKKERFSLILESASTNQTSMYLCASSLISGNSYEQYFGPGTRLTVT.

This sequence joins TRBV4-2 and TRBJ2-7, with 10 bases identical to TRBD2. Germline assignment: CDR1 LGHNA and CDR2 YNFKEQ. This CDR3 contains 18 residues. The ends lost 4 bases at V and 3 bases at J; junction bases unmatched: 15. CDR3 sequence (DNA): TGTGCCAGCAGCCGAACGCCCCTGACTAGCGGGTCTTACTACGAGCAGTACTTC. Translation gives CASSRTPLTSGSYYEQYF.

This clonotype was counted many times. The chain uses TRBV5-1 and TRBJ1-2; D unclear. The ends were cut back, 0 bases at V and 4 bases at J, with 10 bases in the middle. The CDR3 is 14 amino acids. CDR1 is SGHRS and CDR2 is YFSETQ in the germline V gene. In DNA form, the CDR3 reads TGCGCCAGCAGCTTGGCTTCAGGTGTCTATGGCTACACCTTC. Its protein product is CASSLASGVYGYTF.

At least ten counts were recorded for this clonotype. The rearrangement links TRBV7-8 to TRBJ1-1; D gene uncertain. The CDR3 covers 10 residues. The germline V and J ends were trimmed by 4 bases and 4 bases, with 1 base remaining between them. The germline V gene has CDR1 SGHVS and CDR2 FQNEAQ. DNA for the CDR3: TGTGCCAGCAGCTCCACTGAAGCTTTCTTT. It translates to CASSSTEAFF.

The CDR3 protein is CSARDPGAGRGKNIQYF. The CDR3 nucleotides are TGCAGTGCTAGAGACCCCGGGGCGGGGAGAGGCAAAAACATTCAGTACTTC. V usage is TRBV20-1 and J usage is TRBJ2-4; possible D gene TRBD2, 6 bases. CDR3 length: 17 residues. With 0 bases removed from V and 3 bases from J, the gap between germline ends came to 18 bases. Per germline, CDR1 DFQATT and CDR2 SNEGSKA (reference sequence).

This clonotype occurred many times. The chain employs TRBV7-9 and TRBJ2-5; 13 positions match TRBD2. The CDR3 loop spans 16 amino acids. In germline, CDR1 is SEHNR, CDR2 FQNEAQ (reference sequence). Trimming removed 5 bases from V and 3 bases from J; junction bases left unmatched: 6. The CDR3 bases are TGTGCCAGCAGCCCACGTGGACTAGCGGGAGAAGAGACCCAGTACTTC. This codes for CASSPRGLAGEETQYF. Supplemented by reference TRBV7-9 and TRBJ2-5, the full variable domain reads DTGVSQNPRHKITKRGQNVTFRCDPISEHNRLYWYRQTLGQGPEFLTYFQNEAQLEKSRLLSDRFSAERPKGSFSTLEIQRTEQGDSAMYLCASSPRGLAGEETQYFGPGTRLLVL.

This chain joins TRBV12-3 or TRBV12-4 and TRBJ2-1; perhaps TRBD1 as D (6 bases). V lost 7 bases, J lost 7 bases, and 20 bases lay in between. The CDR3 contains 15 residues. CDR3 loop: CASIPGQLWSNEQFF. The CDR3 DNA follows: TGTGCCAGCATCCCCGGACAGCTCTGGTCGAATGAGCAGTTCTTC.

This clonotype was counted at least ten times. This sequence joins TRBV4-3 and TRBJ1-2; no clear D. This CDR3 comprises 14 residues. V was clipped by 0 bases and J by 8 bases, with 13 bases between them. Germline CDR1 LGHNA, CDR2 YSLEER. The CDR3 nucleotides are TGCGCCAGCAGCCAAGATACAGACGTCCTCGGCTACACCTTC. Amino acids: CASSQDTDVLGYTF.

This clonotype appeared many times. The V gene is TRBV5-1, the J gene TRBJ2-6, with a possible D match to TRBD1 (5 bases). The CDR3 extends over 16 amino acids. The germline CDR1 and CDR2 sequences are SGHRS and YFSETQ. V was pared by 1 base and J by 4 bases, with 12 bases between. CDR3 protein: CASSLIAGRGANVLTF. CDR3 DNA: TGCGCCAGCAGCTTGATAGCAGGGCGAGGGGCCAACGTCCTGACTTTC.

Ten or more counts support this clonotype. The CDR3, as DNA: TGTGCCAGCAGCACCGACAGGGAAGAAGGCAATCAGCCCCAGCATTTT. It encodes CASSTDREEGNQPQHF. The chain carries TRBV5-6 and TRBJ1-5; TRBD1 matches at 7 bases. Germline V gives CDR1 SGHDT, CDR2 YYEEEE. CDR3 size: 16 residues. The trim removed 4 bases at V and 2 bases at J, leaving 9 bases unmatched.

This clonotype was counted only a few times. The rearrangement joins TRBV28 to TRBJ1-2; D perhaps matches TRBD1 (5 bases). The V end lost 5 bases, the J end lost 8 bases, and 15 bases lay between the germline ends. The CDR3 extends over 13 amino acids. CDR1 is MDHEN and CDR2 is SYDVKM in the germline V gene. The CDR3 here is CASSPRRGNGYTF. In DNA form, the CDR3 reads TGTGCCAGCAGTCCCCGTCGGGGCAACGGCTACACCTTC.

This clonotype has at least ten counts. The rearrangement uses TRBV5-1 and TRBJ2-5; D is unresolved. Trimming shortened V by 2 bases and J by 4 bases, and 12 bases separated the two germline ends. Germline loops: CDR1 SGHRS, CDR2 YFSETQ. This CDR3 is built from 14 residues. The DNA for the CDR3 is TGCGCCAGCAGCTTTCAGCTTCGCGGAGAGACCCAGTACTTC. Protein product: CASSFQLRGETQYF.